This T cell receptor beta chain is from a study of post-analysis software for immune sequencing data. This CDR3 has 16 residues. V shed 7 bases and J 7 bases; nucleotides not matched to a gene: 10. General observations from the study: TRBV segments more frequent in patients than in controls numbered a few and included TRBV5-6, TRBV5-1 and TRBV20-1. By F measure, strong co-clustering occurred among samples prepared in the same batch.

Comment on this clonotype: Antigen specificity is unknown.

The TCR beta cDNA libraries contained unique molecular identifiers. One entry per CDR3 protein, called by TCRdb with MiXCR from the PCR reads. Among hundreds of thousands of distinct CDR3 sequences listed, roughly 29% were seen once. The chain recombines TRBV12-3 or TRBV12-4 with TRBJ1-4; TRBD1 matches 12 bases. The sample comprised blood. The sequence was obtained from a girl aged 10 to 17 with multiple sclerosis. The CDR3 nucleotides are TGTGCCAGCACCAAGGGACAGGGGGCGCAGGGTGAAAAACTGTTTTTT. It translates to CASTKGQGAQGEKLFF.